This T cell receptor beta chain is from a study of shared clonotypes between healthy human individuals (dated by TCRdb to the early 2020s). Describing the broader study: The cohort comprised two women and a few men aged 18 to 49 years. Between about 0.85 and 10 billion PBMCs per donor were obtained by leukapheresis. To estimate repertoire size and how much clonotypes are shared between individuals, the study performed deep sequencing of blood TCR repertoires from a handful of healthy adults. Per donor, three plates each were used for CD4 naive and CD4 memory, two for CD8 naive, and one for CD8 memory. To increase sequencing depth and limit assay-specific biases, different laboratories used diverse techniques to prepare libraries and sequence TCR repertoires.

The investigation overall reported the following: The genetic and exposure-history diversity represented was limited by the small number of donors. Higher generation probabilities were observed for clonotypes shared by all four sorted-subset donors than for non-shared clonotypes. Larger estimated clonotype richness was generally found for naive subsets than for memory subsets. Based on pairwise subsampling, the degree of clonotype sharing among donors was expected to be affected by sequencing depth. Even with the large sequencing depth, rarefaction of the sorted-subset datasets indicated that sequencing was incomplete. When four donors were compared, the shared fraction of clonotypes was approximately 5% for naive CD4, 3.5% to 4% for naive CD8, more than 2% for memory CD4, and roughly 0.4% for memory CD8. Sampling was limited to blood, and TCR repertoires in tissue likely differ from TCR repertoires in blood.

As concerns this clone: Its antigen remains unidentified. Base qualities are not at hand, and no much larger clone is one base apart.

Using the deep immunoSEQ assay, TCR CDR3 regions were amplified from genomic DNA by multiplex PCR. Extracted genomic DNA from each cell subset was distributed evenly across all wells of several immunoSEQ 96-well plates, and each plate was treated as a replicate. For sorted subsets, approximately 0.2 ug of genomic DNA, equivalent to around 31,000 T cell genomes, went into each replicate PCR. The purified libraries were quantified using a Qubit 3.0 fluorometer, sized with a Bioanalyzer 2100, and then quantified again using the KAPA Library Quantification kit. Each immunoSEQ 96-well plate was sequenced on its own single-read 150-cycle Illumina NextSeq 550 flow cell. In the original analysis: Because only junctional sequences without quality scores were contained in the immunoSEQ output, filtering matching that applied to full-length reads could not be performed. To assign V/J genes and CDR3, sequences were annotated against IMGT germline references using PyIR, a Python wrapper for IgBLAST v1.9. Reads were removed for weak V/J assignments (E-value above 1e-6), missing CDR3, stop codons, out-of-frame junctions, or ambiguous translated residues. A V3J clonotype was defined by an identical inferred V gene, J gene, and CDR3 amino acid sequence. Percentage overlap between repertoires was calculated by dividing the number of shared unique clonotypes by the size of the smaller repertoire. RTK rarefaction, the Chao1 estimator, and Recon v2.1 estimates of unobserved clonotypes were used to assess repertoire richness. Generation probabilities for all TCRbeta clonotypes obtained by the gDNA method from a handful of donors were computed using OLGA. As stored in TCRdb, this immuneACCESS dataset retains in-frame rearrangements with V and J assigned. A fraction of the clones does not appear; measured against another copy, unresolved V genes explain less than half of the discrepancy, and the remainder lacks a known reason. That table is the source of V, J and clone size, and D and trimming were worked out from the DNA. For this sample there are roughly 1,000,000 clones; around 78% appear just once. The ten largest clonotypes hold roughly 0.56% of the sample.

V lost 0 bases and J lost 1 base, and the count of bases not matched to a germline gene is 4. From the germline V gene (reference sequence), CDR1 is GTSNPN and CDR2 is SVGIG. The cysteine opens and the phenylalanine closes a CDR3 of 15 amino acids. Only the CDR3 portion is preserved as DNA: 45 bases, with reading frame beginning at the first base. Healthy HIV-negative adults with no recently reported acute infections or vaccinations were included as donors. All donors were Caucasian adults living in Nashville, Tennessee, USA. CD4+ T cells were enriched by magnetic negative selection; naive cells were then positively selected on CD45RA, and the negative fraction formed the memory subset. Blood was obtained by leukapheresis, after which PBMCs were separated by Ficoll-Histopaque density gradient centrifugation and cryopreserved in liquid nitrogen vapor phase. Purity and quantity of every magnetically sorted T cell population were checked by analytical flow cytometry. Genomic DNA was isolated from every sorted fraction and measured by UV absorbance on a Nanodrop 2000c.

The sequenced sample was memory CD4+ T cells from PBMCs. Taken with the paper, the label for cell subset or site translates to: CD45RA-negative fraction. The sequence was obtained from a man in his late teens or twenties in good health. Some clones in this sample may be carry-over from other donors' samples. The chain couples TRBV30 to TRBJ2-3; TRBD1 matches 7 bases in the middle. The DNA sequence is TGTGCCTGGAGTGTTCCGCAGGGGGGCACAGATACGCAGTATTTT. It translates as CAWSVPQGGTDTQYF.